The entry that follows covers one T cell receptor beta chain sequence. Its antigen specificity is not known. No per-base quality is available; no much larger clone lies one base away. This record belongs to a study of T cell responses to AZD1222 COVID-19 vaccine listed by TCRdb under 2021. Regarding the study in general: A total of more than 230 trial participants underwent TCR sequencing, of whom 200 to 220 had received two doses of AZD1222 and 26 had received two doses of the MenACWY control vaccine. Enrollment into the trials was organized by age into subgroups of 18-55, 56-69 and 70-plus years, and those subgroups contained 148, 28 and 57 TCR-sequenced participants, respectively.

What the study reported, not specific to this receptor: Nearly half of unique spike-specific TCRs reportedly recognized epitopes outside regions mutated in the B.1.351 and B.1.1.7 variants. Vaccine-associated CD4 TCRs spanned the whole spike protein, with dominant responses in regions 160-218 and 743-854. A significant rise in spike-specific TCR breadth and depth was observed after two AZD1222 doses relative to day 0 and relative to MenACWY recipients. Participants were mostly white British, with more females than males. The authors suggested clonal diversity may have been underestimated. No day 14 peak-response samples were available, so repertoires were characterized only after the peak T cell response. In the small 56-69-year group, the increase in depth fell short of significance, most likely because of low power. Only a handful of AZD1222 recipients were SARS-CoV-2 seropositive at baseline, limiting conclusions about previously exposed vaccinees.

The CDR3 regions of human TCRbeta chains were analyzed by immunosequencing. The authors' analysis ran thus. Repertoire TCRs were matched against a reference library of SARS-CoV-2-specific TCRs generated with the MIRA antigen-specificity platform. Breadth meant the fraction of unique TCRs that were SARS-CoV-2-associated, whereas depth meant the fraction of total T cells that were SARS-CoV-2-associated. Using the MIRA data, each spike-specific TCR was assigned both to the spike region to which the TCR was reactive and to a CD4 or CD8 class. Log10-transformed breadth and depth values were compared by one-way ANOVA with Sidak's multiple comparisons tests. What TCRdb holds here is the immuneACCESS table cut down to in-frame rearrangements. Part of the clones is not present; checked against another copy, under half of the missing clones reflect an unresolved V gene, and the others are unexplained. The V and J calls and clone size come from that table; D and trimming were worked out from the DNA. For this sample there are about 56,000 clones; 86% appear just once. Clones ranked in the top ten supply less than 9% of the sample.

This sample's time point label indicates: about 28 days (+/-7) after the second vaccine dose. Because spike-specific TCR depth and breadth did not differ between the two schedules, AZD1222 recipients who got a second dose at roughly 4 weeks were pooled with those who got a second dose at roughly 12 weeks. Samples from vaccinated people were obtained from the UK trials COV001 and COV002, which included a single-blind randomized controlled phase 2/3 trial of AZD1222 (ChAdOx1 nCoV-19) in healthy adults. Trial participant PBMC samples were collected at day 0 and day 28 after the second dose for TCRbeta chain sequencing. Taken from cysteine to phenylalanine, the CDR3 has 14 residues. Only CDR3 DNA remains: 42 bases, in frame from the first base. CDR1 and CDR2 are drawn from the germline V gene: MDHEN, SYDVKM. The V end gives up 4 bases and the J end 4 bases, leaving 6 bases in the junction not matched to a gene.

Source: peripheral blood, taken 28 days after the second AZD1222 dose. This chain joins TRBV28 to TRBJ2-7; TRBD1 lines up with 8 middle nucleotides. The TCR originated in an adult who received the AZD1222 COVID-19 vaccine. The CDR3 loop reads CASSSGQGIYEQYF. The DNA reads as follows: TGTGCCAGCAGTTCAGGACAGGGCATTTACGAGCAGTACTTC.